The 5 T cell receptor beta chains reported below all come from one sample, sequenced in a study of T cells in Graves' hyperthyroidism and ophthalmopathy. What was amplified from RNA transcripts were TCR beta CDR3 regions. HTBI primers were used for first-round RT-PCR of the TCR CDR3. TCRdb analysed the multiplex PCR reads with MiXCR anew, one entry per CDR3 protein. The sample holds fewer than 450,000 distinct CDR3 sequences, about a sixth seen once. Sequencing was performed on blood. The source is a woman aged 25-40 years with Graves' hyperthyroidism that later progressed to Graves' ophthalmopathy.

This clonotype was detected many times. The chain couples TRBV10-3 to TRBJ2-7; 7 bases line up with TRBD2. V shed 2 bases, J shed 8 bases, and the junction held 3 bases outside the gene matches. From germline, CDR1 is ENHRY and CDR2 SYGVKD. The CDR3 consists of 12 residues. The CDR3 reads CAISEGEGQQYF. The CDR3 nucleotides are TGTGCCATCAGTGAGGGGGAGGGCCAGCAGTACTTC.

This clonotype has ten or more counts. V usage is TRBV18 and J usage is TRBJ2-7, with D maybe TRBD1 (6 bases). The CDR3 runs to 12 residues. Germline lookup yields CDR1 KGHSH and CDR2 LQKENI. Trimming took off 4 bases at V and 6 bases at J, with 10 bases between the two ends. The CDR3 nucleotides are TGTGCCAGCTCACGGCAGGGGAGCGAGCAGTACTTC. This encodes CASSRQGSEQYF. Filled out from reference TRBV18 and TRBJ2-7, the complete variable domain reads NAGVMQNPRHLVRRRGQEARLRCSPMKGHSHVYWYRQLPEEGLKFMVYLQKENIIDESGMPKERFSAEFPKEGPSILRIQQVVRGDSAAYFCASSRQGSEQYFGPGTRLTVT.

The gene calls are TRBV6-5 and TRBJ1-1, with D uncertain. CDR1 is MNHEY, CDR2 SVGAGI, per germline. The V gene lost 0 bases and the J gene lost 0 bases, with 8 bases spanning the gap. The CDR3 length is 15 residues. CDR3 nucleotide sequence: TGTGCCAGCAGTTACTCGTCTGCGATGAACACTGAAGCTTTCTTT. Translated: CASSYSSAMNTEAFF.

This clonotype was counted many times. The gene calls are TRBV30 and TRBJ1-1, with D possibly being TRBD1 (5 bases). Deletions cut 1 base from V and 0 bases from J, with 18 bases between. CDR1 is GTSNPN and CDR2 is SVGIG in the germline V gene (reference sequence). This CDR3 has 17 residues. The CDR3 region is CAWSEIKSRGVNTEAFF. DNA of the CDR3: TGTGCCTGGAGTGAGATCAAAAGCCGAGGGGTGAACACTGAAGCTTTCTTT.

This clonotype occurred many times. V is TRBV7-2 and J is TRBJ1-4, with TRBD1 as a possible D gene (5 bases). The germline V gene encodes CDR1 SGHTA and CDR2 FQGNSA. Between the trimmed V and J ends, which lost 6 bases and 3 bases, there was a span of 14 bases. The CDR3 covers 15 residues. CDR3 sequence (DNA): TGTGCCAGCAGACCCACAGGACTCCCTAATGAAAAACTGTTTTTT. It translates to CASRPTGLPNEKLFF. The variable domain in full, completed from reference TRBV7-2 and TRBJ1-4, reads GAGVSQSPSNKVTEKGKDVELRCDPISGHTALYWYRQSLGQGLEFLIYFQGNSAPDKSGLPSDRFSAERTGGSVSTLTIQRTQQEDSAVYLCASRPTGLPNEKLFFGSGTQLSVL.